This entry lists 16 T cell receptor beta chains sequenced from one sample in a study of regulatory T cells in long-lasting Graves disease. In building TCR beta libraries, iRepertoire HTBI primers were used together with Arm-PCR of CDR3 regions. TCRdb ran MiXCR on the multiplex PCR reads and lists one entry per CDR3 protein. The table lists approximately 290,000 distinct CDR3 sequences, 22% of them singletons. Time point in this sample: persistent/refractory GD, antithyroid drugs over 5 years with positive TRAb. The TCR library was prepared using RNA isolated from PBMCs. The specimen was peripheral blood mononuclear cells (PBMCs), collected when the disease was refractory, from a patient treated with antithyroid drugs. These receptors all stem from a female donor with Graves disease.

This clonotype came up many times. J is TRBJ2-5 and V is TRBV27; the match to TRBD1 covers 12 bases. J was trimmed by 4 bases and V by 6 bases; bases with no gene match: 0. Germline V gives CDR1 MNHEY, CDR2 SMNVEV (reference sequence). CDR3 length: 13 residues. The CDR3 here is CASRGQGAETQYF. CDR3 nucleotide sequence: TGTGCCAGCAGGGGACAGGGGGCAGAGACCCAGTACTTC.

The chain has TRBV6-2 or TRBV6-3 and TRBJ2-6, with D perhaps TRBD2 (6 bases). CDR1 and CDR2 from the germline V gene are MNHEY and SVGEGT. The CDR3 totals 14 residues. V was pared by 9 bases and J by 0 bases, with 9 bases between. In DNA form, the CDR3 reads TGTGCCAGTAGAGCGGGCTCTGGGGCCAACGTCCTGACTTTC. Residues: CASRAGSGANVLTF.

Only a few counts were recorded for this clonotype. The chain has TRBV6-5 and TRBJ2-3, with D perhaps matching TRBD1 (6 bases). Germline assignment: CDR1 MNHEY and CDR2 SVGAGI. Trimming stripped 4 bases from V and 2 bases from J, with 16 bases between. The CDR3 spans 16 residues. The chain's CDR3 is CASSSYGQRDTDTQYF. CDR3 sequence (DNA): TGTGCCAGCAGTTCTTACGGACAGAGAGACACAGATACGCAGTATTTT.

The chain joins TRBV20-1 to TRBJ1-3, with D unresolved. Germline-derived CDR1 and CDR2 are DFQATT and SNEGSKA (reference sequence). V was shortened by 5 bases and J by 2 bases, with 7 bases between the two germline ends. CDR3 length: 12 amino acids. The CDR3 region has the DNA TGCAGTGCTCGGAGTCCTGGAAACACCATATATTTT. The encoded protein is CSARSPGNTIYF.

This clonotype has only a few counts. This sequence joins TRBV27 and TRBJ2-7, with 11 bases matching TRBD1. V lost 5 bases, J lost 6 bases, and 9 bases stayed unmatched. The CDR3 length is 15 residues. Per the germline V gene, CDR1 is MNHEY and CDR2 is SMNVEV (reference sequence). DNA for the CDR3: TGTGCCAGCAGTACCCCCGGACAGGGGGCGGCCGAGCAGTACTTC. It codes for CASSTPGQGAAEQYF.

This clonotype was seen more than once but under ten times. The rearrangement joins TRBV3-1 to TRBJ2-7; TRBD1 might be the D (5 bases). V was pared by 1 base and J by 5 bases, with 12 bases between. The V gene's germline CDR1 is LGHDT and CDR2 YNNKEL (reference sequence). The CDR3 runs to 14 residues. The DNA of the CDR3 is TGTGCCAGCAGCCAAGTTTCAGGGCACCACGAGCAGTACTTC. Protein sequence: CASSQVSGHHEQYF.

The sample holds a few counts of this clonotype. The chain employs TRBV5-1 and TRBJ1-4, with D perhaps TRBD1 (5 bases). Trimming removed 2 bases from V and 7 bases from J, with 6 bases in between. From germline, CDR1 is SGHRS and CDR2 YFSETQ. The CDR3 consists of 12 residues. CDR3 coding DNA: TGCGCCAGCAGCTTAAGGGGTGAAAAACTGTTTTTT. Translating gives CASSLRGEKLFF.

The chain carries TRBV7-2 and TRBJ2-1; 7 bases are shared with TRBD2. Germline V gene sequence: CDR1 SGHTA, CDR2 FQGNSA. The CDR3 totals 14 residues. V shed 2 bases, J shed 7 bases, and the junction held 5 bases outside the gene matches. The CDR3 sequence is CASSLRRETNEQFF. CDR3 nucleotide sequence: TGTGCCAGCAGCTTAAGGCGGGAGACGAATGAGCAGTTCTTC.

In its sample, this clonotype was seen a few times. The CDR3 region has the DNA TGTGCCAGCAGAAAACAGGGGCCCGGGAGATACGAGCAGTACTTC. It yields the protein CASRKQGPGRYEQYF. The gene calls are TRBV6-1 and TRBJ2-7, with D possibly TRBD1 on 7 matching bases. From germline, CDR1 is MNHNS and CDR2 SASEGT. Between the trimmed V and J ends, which lost 6 bases and 4 bases, there was a span of 19 bases. The CDR3 spans 15 residues.

In its sample, this clonotype was seen once. The chain has TRBV28 and TRBJ2-3, with D unclear. The germline V and J ends were trimmed by 3 bases and 1 base, with 11 bases remaining between them. The CDR3 spans 15 residues. Per germline, CDR1 MDHEN and CDR2 SYDVKM. CDR3 region: CASSLGISGTDTQYF. The CDR3 DNA follows: TGTGCCAGCAGTTTGGGGATATCAGGCACAGATACGCAGTATTTT.

The V gene is TRBV6-1, the J gene TRBJ1-5, with no clear D. Germline V gives CDR1 MNHNS, CDR2 SASEGT. The CDR3 totals 14 residues. Trimming shortened V by 7 bases and J by 3 bases, and 13 bases separated the two germline ends. CDR3 residues: CASTPGAPNQPQHF. As DNA, the CDR3 is TGTGCCAGCACCCCAGGTGCCCCCAATCAGCCCCAGCATTTT.

This clonotype was seen repeatedly, ten times or more. The chain joins TRBV6-1 to TRBJ2-7; 11 bases match TRBD1. The CDR3 has 16 amino acids. V gave up 6 bases and J gave up 5 bases; unmatched junction bases: 12. Germline V gene data show CDR1 as MNHNS and CDR2 as SASEGT. CDR3 region: CASSPSRTGGIHEQYF. CDR3 in DNA: TGTGCCAGCAGCCCTTCCCGGACAGGGGGCATCCACGAGCAGTACTTC.

The genes are TRBV7-6 and TRBJ2-7; the match to TRBD1 covers 7 bases. CDR1 is SGHVS, CDR2 FNYEAQ, per germline. The CDR3 runs 12 residues. V dropped 3 bases and J dropped 6; count of bases not matched to a gene: 2. The CDR3 here is CASSFYRGEQYF. Here the CDR3 DNA reads TGTGCCAGCAGCTTCTACAGGGGCGAGCAGTACTTC.

This rearrangement joins TRBV11-2 to TRBJ2-7, with D tentatively TRBD1 (5 bases). Germline loops: CDR1 SGHAT, CDR2 FQNNGV. This CDR3 is built from 14 residues. The V gene lost 1 base and the J gene lost 3 bases, with 10 bases spanning the gap. CDR3 protein: CASSLVSGIYEQYF. DNA for the CDR3: TGTGCCAGCAGCTTAGTGTCAGGGATCTACGAGCAGTACTTC.

V usage is TRBV9 and J usage is TRBJ2-7; 13 bases fit TRBD2. V lost 5 bases to trimming and J lost 4 bases; unmatched junction nucleotides: 12. This CDR3 comprises 17 residues. Germline loops: CDR1 SGDLS, CDR2 YYNGEE. As DNA, the CDR3 is TGTGCCAGCAGTAAGGAAGTGGGACTAGCGGGATGGTACGAGCAGTACTTC. This translates into CASSKEVGLAGWYEQYF.

This clonotype turned up a few times. The rearrangement uses TRBV3-1 and TRBJ2-7; TRBD2 matches 7 bases. The CDR3 is made up of 15 amino acids. V lost 0 bases, J lost 3 bases, and 5 bases stayed unmatched. In germline, CDR1 is LGHDT, CDR2 YNNKEL (reference sequence). Written as DNA, the CDR3 is TGTGCCAGCAGCCAAGAGGGCGGGAGTTTCTACGAGCAGTACTTC. Encoded protein: CASSQEGGSFYEQYF.